The sequence of this TCR beta chain was determined in a study of molecular identifiers for immune sequencing clone quantification (dated by TCRdb to the late 2010s). Looking at the study overall: For a replicate experiment, the RNA from either around 20,000 or 100,000 naive CD8 T cells was divided into five aliquots, and four of those aliquots went on to sequencing. CD8 T cells were used in a methods study to benchmark molecular-identifier clustering-based TCR repertoire sequencing (MIDCIRS) and TCR RNA copy counting.

Beyond this particular receptor, the publication reports: Highly expanded clone sizes could be underestimated if identical TCR molecules share a barcode. Spiked-in Jurkat TCR RNA equivalent to a single cell was reported to be detectable even among 850,000 to 1,000,000 naive CD8 T cells. Modeling indicated around 2.7 TCR RNA copies recovered per cell, compared with around 9.8 by digital PCR, which implies a capture efficiency of around 31%. Naive libraries contained spiked-in Jurkat TCR RNA (approximately 10 copies' worth), which is not part of the donor repertoire. In CMV-specific effector cells, clones with more than 20 RNA copies contained over 98% of molecules, whereas in naive cells such clones contained under 1% of molecules. When barcode sub-clustering was omitted, TCR diversity was inflated by chimeric consensus sequences, with chimeras reaching as high as 47%.

From V the trimming removes 5 bases and from J it removes 3 bases, while the gene matches leave 6 bases of the junction unaccounted for. There are 14 amino acids in the CDR3, from cysteine to phenylalanine inclusive. The DNA shown is the 42-base CDR3, in frame from base 1. Looking up the germline V gene yields CDR1 MNHEY and CDR2 SVGAGI. This clonotype appeared once. The target of this receptor is not known. One base away lies a much larger clone, so this may be a sequencing read error. Receptor amplification or capture employed PCR. Sequencing took place on an Illumina HiSeq 4000. Preparation of bulk TCR libraries followed a previously described approach, with the TCR primers listed in Table S5. Purification of total RNA was performed with the Qiagen AllPrep DNA/RNA kit. Reads from multiple sequencing runs of the same library were pooled before analysis. The original methods were these. Only reads with exact TCR constant sequence were kept, trimmed to 150 nt, and grouped by their 12-nt molecular barcodes. Within each barcode group, reads were sub-clustered at a 15% Levenshtein threshold, and quality-weighted consensus sequences were built per RNA molecule. Non-functional sequences were excluded, and lower-count sequences lying one edit away from another sequence were also excluded. Barcode sub-clusters with fewer than 20% of the maximum read count were removed, based on fitting two negative binomial distributions. Through fastp at Q25 and MiXCR, TCRdb rebuilt clones from the public reads, retaining in-frame beta chains. When rows share a CDR3 protein, they turn into one entry using the most common DNA and genes. The V and J calls follow TCRdb's processing rather than the paper's. Present in this sample are 550,000 to 750,000 distinct CDR3 sequences, about 20% of which were seen just once. The ten largest account for 0.85% of the sample.

Naive CD8 T cell libraries were made from about 20,000 to 1,000,000 sorted cells using 10%, 30% or 50% of purified RNA. Naive CD8 T cells were FACS-sorted as CD8+CD4-CCR7+CD45RA+ on a BD FACSAria II into RLT Plus buffer. Under 11 TCR copies' worth of Jurkat RNA were spiked into about 20,000-1,000,000 naive CD8 T cell samples to test detection sensitivity. Enrichment of CD8 T cells was performed with RosetteSep CD8+ T Cell Enrichment Cocktail and Ficoll-Paque, after which ACK red cell lysis was carried out. Sequencing was performed on naive CD8+ T cells from blood, with Jurkat cell RNA spiked in. What this sample's cell subset or site label stands for: FACS-sorted CD8+CD4-CCR7+CD45RA+ naive T cells. The rearranged segments are TRBV6-5 and TRBJ1-1, and 7 bases in between align with TRBD1. This TCR derives from a human donor in good health. Some libraries in this study had Jurkat cell RNA spiked in. The bases read TGTGCCAGCAGTCACTGGCAGGGGGACACTGAAGCTTTCTTT. It codes for CASSHWQGDTEAFF.